This T cell receptor (beta chain) was captured in a study of response to subunit inactivated influenza vaccine. Study conclusions and caveats: With each seasonal influenza vaccination, the authors suggested, few new T cells are recruited.

TCRdb re-analysed the RT-PCR reads in MiXCR, keeping a single row per CDR3 protein. The top ten clones hold roughly a tenth of a sample with roughly 180,000 distinct CDR3 sequences, 9.2% of them seen once. With regard to this clonotype: Its antigen is unknown.

Per the germline V gene, CDR1 is SEHNR and CDR2 is FQNEAQ (reference sequence). The CDR3 is made up of 12 amino acids. Deletions cut 2 bases from V and 6 bases from J, with 8 bases between. The clonotype comes from a man aged 45-60 years who received an inactivated influenza vaccine. The J gene is TRBJ2-7, the V gene TRBV7-9, with D possibly TRBD2 on 6 matching bases. The sequences come from non-naive T cells sorted from PBMCs, collected on the day of vaccination. CDR3 sequence (DNA): TGTGCCAGCAGCTTAAGCGGGCCCGAGCAGTACTTC. It is translated as CASSLSGPEQYF.